The rows below give T cell receptor beta chains drawn from one sample of a study of T-cell reconstitution after alpha-beta-depleted transplantation in children. TCRdb re-analysed the PCR reads in MiXCR, keeping a single row per CDR3 protein. The sample holds fewer than 700,000 distinct CDR3 sequences, roughly 13% seen once. Here the sequenced sample was PBMCs, mostly from graft donor cells, taken 360 days after TCRalphabeta/CD19-depleted stem cell transplant. These receptors were collected from a male patient younger than 18 who had a stem cell transplant for acute myeloid leukemia, so the T cells may come from the graft donor. Both conserved end residues are part of each CDR3. Fields, in order: J gene, V gene, clone size, D gene, CDR3 DNA, CDR3 protein. The D gene is left open where the match is weak. The size entry is marked missing in some rows and otherwise reads once, few, many or a size class.

J gene: TRBJ2-7
V gene: TRBV4-3
clone size: few
D gene: TRBD2
CDR3 DNA: TGCGCCAGCAGCCAAGATCGGGTACTAGCGGGAGACGAGCAGTACTTC
CDR3 protein: CASSQDRVLAGDEQYF

J gene: TRBJ2-7
V gene: TRBV5-4
clone size: many
D gene: NA
CDR3 DNA: TGTGCCAGCAGTTGGAAGGACACCCTTTCCTACGAGCAGTACTTC
CDR3 protein: CASSWKDTLSYEQYF

J gene: TRBJ2-7
V gene: TRBV20-1
clone size: NA
D gene: NA
CDR3 DNA: TGCAGTGCTAGAGTAGGGCGGGACCCCTTCTACGAGCAGTACTTC
CDR3 protein: CSARVGRDPFYEQYF

J gene: TRBJ2-7
V gene: TRBV29-1
clone size: NA
D gene: TRBD2
CDR3 DNA: TGCAGCGTTGAATGTCCAACGGGGGAGGGGAGACTCTACGAGCAGTACTTC
CDR3 protein: CSVECPTGEGRLYEQYF

J gene: TRBJ2-6
V gene: TRBV7-2
clone size: NA
D gene: TRBD1
CDR3 DNA: TGTGCCAGCAGCTTCCTGATGTGGACAGGGTTTCCTTCCAGCTCTGGGGCCAACGTCCTGACTTTC
CDR3 protein: CASSFLMWTGFPSSSGANVLTF

J gene: TRBJ1-2
V gene: TRBV9
clone size: many
D gene: NA
CDR3 DNA: TGTGCCAGCAGCGTAGCGTTGGTCTTGGAGGGCTACACCTTC
CDR3 protein: CASSVALVLEGYTF

J gene: TRBJ2-3
V gene: TRBV28
clone size: few
D gene: NA
CDR3 DNA: TGTGCCAGCCCTACCGAGTCAGGGAGGGGGAGCACAGATACGCAGTATTTT
CDR3 protein: CASPTESGRGSTDTQYF

J gene: TRBJ2-3
V gene: TRBV5-1
clone size: NA
D gene: TRBD2
CDR3 DNA: TGCGCCAGCAGCTCCACTTATGGGTTAGCGGGACCTAGCACAGATACGCAGTATTTT
CDR3 protein: CASSSTYGLAGPSTDTQYF

J gene: TRBJ1-5
V gene: TRBV28
clone size: NA
D gene: TRBD1
CDR3 DNA: TGTGCCAGCAGTTGGGACAGGGTCCTCCATCAGCCCCAGCATTTT
CDR3 protein: CASSWDRVLHQPQHF

J gene: TRBJ2-1
V gene: TRBV7-2
clone size: many
D gene: NA
CDR3 DNA: TGTGCCAGCAGCTTAGGCGATAGGACCCAAGGTGAGCAGTTCTTC
CDR3 protein: CASSLGDRTQGEQFF

J gene: TRBJ2-5
V gene: TRBV24-1
clone size: few
D gene: NA
CDR3 DNA: TGTGCCACCTCGAGTGGAGAGACCCAGTACTTC
CDR3 protein: CATSSGETQYF

J gene: TRBJ2-2
V gene: TRBV20-1
clone size: NA
D gene: TRBD2
CDR3 DNA: TGCAGTGCGGCGACACCTGGGGTAGTAGGACTAGCGGGAGCAGACGGGGAGCTGTTTTTT
CDR3 protein: CSAATPGVVGLAGADGELFF

J gene: TRBJ2-1
V gene: TRBV20-1
clone size: many
D gene: NA
CDR3 DNA: TGCAGTGCCCTCACCGGGTCCTACAATGAGCAGTTCTTC
CDR3 protein: CSALTGSYNEQFF

J gene: TRBJ2-1
V gene: TRBV12-3/TRBV12-4
clone size: many
D gene: NA
CDR3 DNA: TGTGCCAGCAGTTTATTAGTAGGCTCCTACAATGAGCAGTTCTTC
CDR3 protein: CASSLLVGSYNEQFF

J gene: TRBJ2-7
V gene: TRBV7-2
clone size: many
D gene: TRBD1
CDR3 DNA: TGTGCCAGCAGCCCCGGACAGGGATATGGCTACGAGCAGTACTTC
CDR3 protein: CASSPGQGYGYEQYF

J gene: TRBJ2-2
V gene: TRBV12-3/TRBV12-4
clone size: few
D gene: TRBD2
CDR3 DNA: TGTGCCAGCAGTTTCAAAGGACTAGCGGGGCCGCGGACCGGGGAGCTGTTTTTT
CDR3 protein: CASSFKGLAGPRTGELFF

J gene: TRBJ2-7
V gene: TRBV20-1
clone size: NA
D gene: TRBD2
CDR3 DNA: TGCAGTGCTAGGAGACTAGCGGGAGACTACGAGCAGTACTTC
CDR3 protein: CSARRLAGDYEQYF

J gene: TRBJ2-5
V gene: TRBV4-2
clone size: few
D gene: TRBD2
CDR3 DNA: TGTGCCAGCAGCCATATTCTAGCGGAGTACCAAGAGACCCAGTACTTC
CDR3 protein: CASSHILAEYQETQYF

J gene: TRBJ2-1
V gene: TRBV28
clone size: NA
D gene: TRBD2
CDR3 DNA: TGTGCCAGCAGTCCCGGGACTAGCGGCCTTTACAATGAGCAGTTCTTC
CDR3 protein: CASSPGTSGLYNEQFF

J gene: TRBJ2-3
V gene: TRBV28
clone size: few
D gene: TRBD1
CDR3 DNA: TGTGCCAGCAGTGGACAGGGACCCACAGATACGCAGTATTTT
CDR3 protein: CASSGQGPTDTQYF

J gene: TRBJ1-2
V gene: TRBV28
clone size: few
D gene: TRBD1
CDR3 DNA: TGTGCCAGCAGTTCTCTATGGGACAGGGGGCGCCCAGTTGGTGGCTACACCTTC
CDR3 protein: CASSSLWDRGRPVGGYTF

J gene: TRBJ2-7
V gene: TRBV4-3
clone size: NA
D gene: NA
CDR3 DNA: TGCGCCAGCAGCCAAACTTCTAGCTGGGATCACGAGCAGTACTTC
CDR3 protein: CASSQTSSWDHEQYF

J gene: TRBJ2-5
V gene: TRBV27
clone size: NA
D gene: NA
CDR3 DNA: NA
CDR3 protein: CASSSSSSGQETQYF

J gene: TRBJ2-7
V gene: TRBV28
clone size: few
D gene: NA
CDR3 DNA: TGTGCCAGCGGCGGGGTCCGTCGAGAGCAGTACTTC
CDR3 protein: CASGGVRREQYF

J gene: TRBJ1-1
V gene: TRBV20-1
clone size: few
D gene: NA
CDR3 DNA: TGCAGTGCTAGGTGGGACCCCCCTGAAGCTTTCTTT
CDR3 protein: CSARWDPPEAFF

J gene: TRBJ2-1
V gene: TRBV6-4
clone size: NA
D gene: TRBD2
CDR3 DNA: TGTGCCAGCGCTATAGCGGGAGGGCCCCTAAATGAGCAGTTCTTC
CDR3 protein: CASAIAGGPLNEQFF

J gene: TRBJ2-7
V gene: TRBV11-2
clone size: few
D gene: TRBD2
CDR3 DNA: TGTGCCAGCAGCCACTCAATGGGCGGGAGGTTTAAGGCCTACGAGCAGTACTTC
CDR3 protein: CASSHSMGGRFKAYEQYF

J gene: TRBJ2-7
V gene: TRBV27
clone size: few
D gene: NA
CDR3 DNA: TGTGCCAGCAGCTCCGGGACTCTCGTCGGTGGCGAGCAGTACTTC
CDR3 protein: CASSSGTLVGGEQYF

J gene: TRBJ2-4
V gene: TRBV12-3/TRBV12-4
clone size: many
D gene: NA
CDR3 DNA: TGTGCCAGCAGTACCTCAAACATTCAGTACTTC
CDR3 protein: CASSTSNIQYF